These T cell receptor beta chains were read from a single sample in a study of shared T cell receptors in the human thymus. Profiled with immunoSEQ multiplex PCR; TCRdb holds only in-frame clones, not every one. The table records some 660,000 clones, around 87% of them present only once. The data were also submitted as part of a second study, on human thymus T cells.

The sequencing input was thymocytes. These receptors were taken from a boy less than two years old with a congenital heart defect. The CDR3 runs from the conserved cysteine through the conserved F or W. A D gene is named only where the DNA matches it firmly. Some rows have no size entry. The others give once, few or many, or a class for an expanded clone.

j_call | clone_size | d_call | v_call | cdr3_aa | cdr3_nt
TRBJ2-1 | - | TRBD2 | TRBV5-6 | CASSLEVRTRDNEQFF | TGTGCCAGCAGCTTGGAAGTCCGGACTAGGGACAATGAGCAGTTCTTC
TRBJ1-5 | - | - | TRBV25-1 | CAPRAGPNQPQHF | TGTGCCCCCCGGGCAGGGCCGAATCAGCCCCAGCATTTT
TRBJ2-7 | - | - | TRBV13 | CASSLGRTSLNGTIHEQYF | TGTGCCAGCAGCTTAGGCCGTACTTCCCTGAACGGGACAATCCACGAGCAGTACTTC
TRBJ2-3 | - | - | TRBV5-4 | CASNPGPLDSEPTDTQYF | TGTGCCAGCAACCCGGGGCCCCTGGACAGCGAACCCACAGATACGCAGTATTTT
TRBJ2-7 | few | - | TRBV19 | CASRSGRDTSYEQYF | TGTGCCAGTAGGTCGGGCCGGGACACCTCCTACGAGCAGTACTTC
TRBJ2-1 | - | - | TRBV21-1 | CASSKTSGGHNEQFF | TGTGCCAGCAGTAAGACTAGCGGGGGTCACAATGAGCAGTTCTTC
TRBJ2-3 | - | TRBD2 | TRBV2 | CASPPSGLAGGLGTDTQYF | TGTGCCAGCCCCCCATCGGGTCTAGCGGGAGGTCTTGGCACAGATACGCAGTATTTT
TRBJ2-3 | - | TRBD2 | TRBV7-9 | CASSRAGGPSDTQYF | TGTGCCAGCAGCCGGGCGGGAGGGCCTTCAGATACGCAGTATTTT
TRBJ1-5 | - | - | TRBV4-3 | CASSQDSRGRNQPQHF | TGCGCCAGCAGCCAAGACTCCAGGGGCCGGAATCAGCCCCAGCATTTT
TRBJ1-2 | - | TRBD1 | TRBV27 | CASSSRDRDLTNYGYTF | TGTGCCAGCAGTTCCCGGGACAGGGACCTAACTAACTATGGCTACACCTTC
TRBJ1-4 | few | - | TRBV19 | CASSIGQGREKLFF | TGTGCCAGTAGTATAGGTCAGGGTCGTGAAAAACTGTTTTTT